One and the same sample provided the 18 T cell receptor beta chains below, sequenced in a study of T cells after yellow fever vaccination. TCRdb processed the 5' RACE reads anew with MiXCR; each CDR3 protein has one entry. The repertoire holds roughly 48,000 distinct CDR3 sequences, with about 6.3% as singletons. This material consisted of CD8+ T cells not binding an NS4B(214-222) dextramer, sorted from PBMCs, taken about 49 days after the first yellow fever vaccination. The source is a man aged 18 to 30 who received the YFV17D yellow fever vaccine.

The V call is TRBV27, the J call TRBJ2-3; 9 bases agree with TRBD2. With V trimmed by 3 bases and J by 2 bases, 3 bases remained unmatched. The CDR3 has 15 residues. Germline V gene lookup returns CDR1 MNHEY and CDR2 SMNVEV (reference sequence). The CDR3 sequence is CASSFGTSNTDTQYF. The CDR3 DNA follows: TGTGCCAGCAGTTTCGGGACTAGCAACACAGATACGCAGTATTTT.

This clonotype was seen at least ten times. The chain employs TRBV5-1 and TRBJ2-6; no clear D gene. The CDR3 sequence is 16 residues long. V lost 4 bases to trimming and J lost 0 bases, with 11 bases between them. Per the germline V gene, CDR1 is SGHRS and CDR2 is YFSETQ. CDR3 bases: TGCGCCAGCAGCCCTGAAGGCAGCTCTGGGGCCAACGTCCTGACTTTC. It translates to CASSPEGSSGANVLTF.

This clonotype was recorded a few times. The V call is TRBV6-5, the J call TRBJ1-1; D ambiguous. Germline V CDR1 and CDR2: MNHEY, SVGAGI. The CDR3 runs 15 residues. With 0 bases removed from V and 1 base from J, the gap between germline ends came to 9 bases. The CDR3 DNA reads TGTGCCAGCAGTTACTCGATACGGGAGAACACTGAAGCTTTCTTT. Protein: CASSYSIRENTEAFF.

This clonotype was seen many times. The gene calls are TRBV6-5 and TRBJ2-5, with D perhaps matching TRBD2 (5 bases). The CDR3 consists of 15 residues. V was cut by 0 bases and J by 2 bases, with 10 bases left in between. CDR1 and CDR2 from the germline V gene are MNHEY and SVGAGI. CDR3 sequence: CASSYSPGEQETQYF. CDR3 nucleotides: TGTGCCAGCAGTTACTCCCCTGGGGAGCAAGAGACCCAGTACTTC.

This clonotype came up a few times. This chain links TRBV6-5 with TRBJ2-7; D remains ambiguous. V gave up 0 bases and J gave up 7 bases, with 16 bases separating them. Looked up from germline, CDR1 is MNHEY and CDR2 is SVGAGI. CDR3 length: 15 amino acids. The DNA for the CDR3 is TGTGCCAGCAGTTACTCGAAAGGGTTGCCTCGGGAGCAGTACTTC. Its translation is CASSYSKGLPREQYF.

This clonotype has a handful of counts. The chain recombines TRBV19 with TRBJ1-1; 7 nucleotides line up with TRBD1. The ends lost 4 bases at V and 1 base at J; junction bases unmatched: 0. This CDR3 contains 13 residues. The germline V gene has CDR1 LNHDA and CDR2 SQIVND (reference sequence). The CDR3 sequence is CASSTGGNTEAFF. CDR3 DNA sequence: TGTGCCAGTAGTACAGGGGGGAACACTGAAGCTTTCTTT.

This clonotype has at least ten counts. V usage is TRBV10-2 and J usage is TRBJ2-7, with TRBD1 matching 7 bases. The germline gives CDR1 WSHSY, CDR2 SAAADI. The CDR3 covers 15 residues. V shed 6 bases and J 3 bases; nucleotides not matched to a gene: 11. The chain's CDR3 is CASRGLGQAGYEQYF. CDR3 in DNA: TGCGCCAGCAGAGGCTTAGGACAGGCGGGCTACGAGCAGTACTTC.

This clonotype has a handful of counts. This chain connects TRBV11-2 to TRBJ2-5, with D possibly being TRBD1 (5 bases). The germline gives CDR1 SGHAT, CDR2 FQNNGV. V dropped 3 bases and J dropped 1 base, with 9 bases sitting between them. The CDR3 sequence is 14 residues long. CDR3 coding DNA: TGTGCCAGCAGCTTCCAGGGTGGCCAAGAGACCCAGTACTTC. It is translated as CASSFQGGQETQYF.

Of note for this clonotype: This may arise from a read error, as a much more abundant clone is one base away. The rearrangement uses TRBV12-5 and TRBJ2-1; no clear D gene. The length of the CDR3 is 15 residues. CDR1 LGHNT and CDR2 FRNRAP come from the germline V gene. The CDR3 DNA reads as TGTGCTAGTGGTTTCCCAGCAGCTGGCGAAGATGAGGAGTTCTTC. It codes for CASGFPAAGEDEEFF.

This clonotype was observed a handful of times. V gene TRBV27 combines with J gene TRBJ1-4; D is uncertain. Trimming left V 6 bases short and J 3 bases short, with 8 bases between. From germline, CDR1 is MNHEY and CDR2 SMNVEV (reference sequence). This CDR3 has 13 residues. CDR3 DNA: TGTGCCAGCAGCCCGGGTCCTAATGAAAAACTGTTTTTT. Translated: CASSPGPNEKLFF.

V gene TRBV5-1 combines with J gene TRBJ2-2; 11 bases align to TRBD2. The germline gives CDR1 SGHRS, CDR2 YFSETQ. V was clipped by 4 bases and J by 4 bases; unmatched bases: 6. The CDR3 runs to 16 residues. The CDR3 spells CASSPSGGWSTGELFF. The CDR3 bases are TGCGCCAGCAGCCCTAGCGGGGGGTGGAGCACCGGGGAGCTGTTTTTT.

This clonotype was counted between two and nine times. The chain combines TRBV4-1 with TRBJ2-5; no reliable D call. The V and J ends lost 0 bases and 5 bases respectively, with 7 bases between them. Germline V gives CDR1 MGHRA, CDR2 YSYEKL. This CDR3 region has 13 residues. The CDR3 spells CASSQEAPETQYF. The CDR3 nucleotides are TGCGCCAGCAGCCAAGAAGCTCCGGAGACCCAGTACTTC.

This clonotype has ten or more counts. The V call is TRBV6-2 or TRBV6-3, the J call TRBJ2-2, with 15 bases identical to TRBD2. Germline CDR1 reads MNHEY; CDR2 reads SVGEGT. J lost 0 bases, V lost 4 bases, and 9 bases had no gene match. This CDR3 contains 20 residues. CDR3 residues: CASSSLEGLAGGSNTGELFF. The CDR3 bases are TGTGCCAGCAGTTCCCTCGAGGGACTAGCGGGGGGCTCGAACACCGGGGAGCTGTTTTTT.

This clonotype was counted between two and nine times. V is TRBV29-1 and J is TRBJ2-2; D call uncertain. Trimming removed 0 bases from V and 4 bases from J, with 6 bases in between. The CDR3 is made up of 13 amino acids. Germline V gene data show CDR1 as SQVTM and CDR2 as ANQGSEA. This chain's CDR3 is CSVEDRGTGELFF. The CDR3 DNA follows: TGCAGCGTTGAAGATCGAGGCACCGGGGAGCTGTTTTTT.

This clonotype was picked up many times. The chain joins TRBV29-1 to TRBJ1-2; 8 positions match TRBD1. The V gene end was trimmed by 4 bases and the J gene end by 4 bases; junction bases not matched to a gene: 8. This CDR3 contains 14 residues. CDR1 and CDR2 (germline): SQVTM, ANQGSEA. CDR3 sequence reads: CSVGGTGTGYGYTF. The CDR3 DNA reads TGCAGCGTTGGGGGTACGGGGACAGGCTATGGCTACACCTTC.

Many counts were recorded for this clonotype. This chain joins TRBV3-1 and TRBJ2-3, with 7 bases aligning to TRBD2. CDR1 is LGHDT and CDR2 is YNNKEL in the germline V gene (reference sequence). The length of the CDR3 is 15 residues. Trimming removed 4 bases from V and 2 bases from J; junction bases left unmatched: 6. This CDR3 reads CASSRGLRNTDTQYF. The CDR3 DNA reads TGTGCCAGCAGCCGGGGACTACGAAACACAGATACGCAGTATTTT.

This clonotype was seen at least ten times. This chain connects TRBV7-6 to TRBJ2-7, with D maybe TRBD1 (5 bases). Germline values: CDR1 SGHVS, CDR2 FNYEAQ. The CDR3 runs 14 residues. Trimming removed 1 base at V and 3 bases at J, with 10 bases between. Here the CDR3 DNA reads TGTGCCAGCAGCTTAGGCGTAGGGGTCTACGAGCAGTACTTC. Translated, it gives CASSLGVGVYEQYF.

This clonotype turned up a few times. The chain couples TRBV4-3 to TRBJ1-1; a weak D match, TRBD1 (5 bases). V shed 0 bases and J shed 2 bases, with 16 bases lying between them. Germline V gene data show CDR1 as LGHNA and CDR2 as YSLEER. This CDR3 has 17 amino acids. The CDR3 nucleotides are TGCGCCAGCAGCCAAGATGGGGGTCGGGCGGAAAACACTGAAGCTTTCTTT. It encodes CASSQDGGRAENTEAFF.